One and the same sample provided the 20 T cell receptor beta chains below, sequenced in a study of shared clonotypes between healthy human individuals (dated by TCRdb to 2018 to 2021). The library came from the immunoSEQ multiplex PCR assay. TCRdb mirrors the immuneACCESS table, restricted to in-frame sequences. Some clones are absent from its copies; in checked studies, under half trace to an unresolved V gene, and the reason for the others is unknown. The sample table contains 2 million to 3 million clones; only one count was recorded for 90% to 95% of them. The ten top clones hold 0.36% of the sample. Input material: naive CD4+ T cells from PBMCs. In the paper's terms, the cell subset or site label means: CD45RA+ positively selected. The receptors originated from a man in his late teens or twenties in good health. Some clones in this sample may be carry-over from other donors' samples.

This chain uses TRBV11-2 with TRBJ1-5; tentatively, D is TRBD1 (5 bases). Trimming stripped 1 base from V and 1 base from J, with 11 bases between. The CDR3 covers 16 residues. Germline-derived CDR1 and CDR2 are SGHAT and FQNNGV. The CDR3 bases are TGTGCCAGCAGCTTAGGGTGGGGGTCCAGCAATCAGCCCCAGCATTTT. This sequence encodes CASSLGWGSSNQPQHF.

This chain's CDR3 is CASSPGGDFNGYTF. The CDR3 coding sequence is TGTGCCAGCAGCCCAGGGGGCGATTTTAATGGCTACACCTTC. This chain connects TRBV7-2 to TRBJ1-2; TRBD1 agrees at 8 bases. The CDR3 is 14 amino acids. Germline assignment: CDR1 SGHTA and CDR2 FQGNSA. V lost 5 bases, J lost 6 bases, and 8 bases stayed unmatched.

As to this clone: Within the sample, other DNA sequences also encode this same CDR3. The chain carries TRBV7-9 and TRBJ2-2; D is ambiguous. V was pared by 1 base and J by 1 base, with 4 bases between. The CDR3 covers 14 residues. The germline V gene encodes CDR1 SEHNR and CDR2 FQNEAQ (reference sequence). CDR3: CASSLERNTGELFF. CDR3 nucleotide sequence: TGTGCCAGCAGCTTAGAGAGGAACACCGGGGAGCTGTTTTTT. The full variable domain, in which reference TRBV7-9 and TRBJ2-2 provide the parts outside the CDR3, is DTGVSQNPRHKITKRGQNVTFRCDPISEHNRLYWYRQTLGQGPEFLTYFQNEAQLEKSRLLSDRFSAERPKGSFSTLEIQRTEQGDSAMYLCASSLERNTGELFFGEGSRLTVL.

About this clone: The same CDR3 can be traced to other DNA sequences in this sample. The rearrangement uses TRBV5-6 and TRBJ1-2; possible D gene TRBD1, 5 bases. The CDR3 covers 13 residues. Germline V lookup: CDR1 SGHDT, CDR2 YYEEEE. Between the trimmed V and J ends, which lost 0 bases and 6 bases, there was a span of 9 bases. CDR3 loop: CASSLVGADGYTF. In DNA, the CDR3 is TGTGCCAGCAGCTTGGTAGGGGCAGATGGCTACACCTTC.

This chain joins TRBV2 and TRBJ1-5; 8 nucleotides match TRBD1. The V gene's germline CDR1 is SNHLY and CDR2 FYNNEI. The V segment lost 4 bases and the J segment 1 base; nucleotides outside the gene matches: 9. The CDR3 runs 17 residues. Written as DNA, the CDR3 is TGTGCCAGCAGTGGCACAGGGGGAAGGGGCAGCAATCAGCCCCAGCATTTT. Its translation is CASSGTGGRGSNQPQHF.

The chain links TRBV28 to TRBJ2-1, with a weak D call TRBD1 (5 bases). The V end was cut by 4 bases, the J end by 2 bases, with 15 bases between. Germline V gene sequence: CDR1 MDHEN, CDR2 SYDVKM. This CDR3 has 16 amino acids. Here the CDR3 reads CASSSLTEPTYNEQFF. The CDR3 bases are TGTGCCAGCAGTTCCCTGACAGAGCCAACCTACAATGAGCAGTTCTTC. The full variable domain, with the rest looked up from reference TRBV28 and TRBJ2-1, is DVKVTQSSRYLVKRTGEKVFLECVQDMDHENMFWYRQDPGLGLRLIYFSYDVKMKEKGDIPEGYSVSREKKERFSLILESASTNQTSMYLCASSSLTEPTYNEQFFGPGTRLTVL.

The chain uses TRBV5-1 and TRBJ2-2, with 16 bases that match TRBD2. This CDR3 spans 19 amino acids. Germline CDR1 SGHRS, CDR2 YFSETQ. After removal of 1 base from V and 0 bases from J, the junction contained 3 bases not matched to a gene. CDR3 in amino acids: CASSLSGLAGGPNTGELFF. The CDR3 nucleotides read TGCGCCAGCAGCTTGTCGGGACTAGCGGGAGGGCCGAACACCGGGGAGCTGTTTTTT.

J is TRBJ1-5 and V is TRBV2, with D possibly matching TRBD1 (5 bases). The V gene's germline CDR1 is SNHLY and CDR2 FYNNEI. This CDR3 is 14 amino acids long. V was clipped by 7 bases and J by 6 bases, with 16 bases between them. CDR3 in amino acids: CASMGRSNVQPQHF. Written as DNA, the CDR3 is TGTGCCAGCATGGGACGCAGCAATGTTCAGCCCCAGCATTTT.

The chain has TRBV4-2 and TRBJ2-3; TRBD2 is a possible D gene (5 bases). CDR1 is LGHNA and CDR2 is YNFKEQ in the germline V gene. This CDR3 has 14 residues. The ends were cut back, 2 bases at V and 0 bases at J, with 6 bases in the middle. The CDR3: CASSQWESTDTQYF. The CDR3 DNA is TGTGCCAGCAGCCAATGGGAGAGCACAGATACGCAGTATTTT.

The chain couples TRBV5-4 to TRBJ2-1; D is unresolved. The germline V and J ends were trimmed by 4 bases and 1 base, with 9 bases remaining between them. Germline lookup yields CDR1 SGHNT and CDR2 YYREEE (reference sequence). This CDR3 is 14 amino acids long. The CDR3 DNA reads as TGTGCCAGCAGCCCTGCATCATCCTACAATGAGCAGTTCTTC. Protein sequence: CASSPASSYNEQFF.

As to this clone: Other DNA sequences in the same sample also yield this CDR3. The chain has TRBV7-3 and TRBJ2-1; 8 bases fit TRBD2. The CDR3 extends over 15 amino acids. Germline V gives CDR1 SGHTA, CDR2 FQGTGA. The ends lost 4 bases at V and 4 bases at J; junction bases unmatched: 6. CDR3 in amino acids: CASSSLAGSYNEQFF. The CDR3 nucleotides read TGTGCCAGCAGCTCCCTAGCGGGCTCATACAATGAGCAGTTCTTC.

The CDR3 loop reads CASRLPGVTEQYF. CDR3 DNA: TGTGCCAGCAGATTACCAGGGGTTACCGAGCAGTACTTC. V is TRBV6-1 and J is TRBJ2-7; a weak D match, TRBD1 (6 bases). Germline V gene lookup returns CDR1 MNHNS and CDR2 SASEGT. The length of the CDR3 is 13 residues. Trimming took 6 bases from V and 6 from J, leaving 15 bases between them.

This chain uses TRBV7-9 with TRBJ2-5; D possibly uses TRBD1 or TRBD2 (5 bases each). V was clipped by 1 base and J by 1 base, with 16 bases between them. The CDR3 consists of 17 residues. Germline V lookup: CDR1 SEHNR, CDR2 FQNEAQ (reference sequence). This CDR3 is CASSLGRAGSLQETQYF. DNA of the CDR3: TGTGCCAGCAGCTTAGGAAGGGCAGGGAGTCTCCAAGAGACCCAGTACTTC.

The chain uses TRBV5-4 and TRBJ2-7; weak D call: TRBD1 (5 bases). This CDR3 region has 13 residues. CDR1 is SGHNT, CDR2 YYREEE, per germline (reference sequence). V was trimmed by 2 bases and J by 2 bases, leaving 8 bases between them. CDR3 loop: CASSFGQPYEQYF. CDR3 nucleotide sequence: TGTGCCAGCAGCTTTGGACAACCCTACGAGCAGTACTTC.

The V and J genes are TRBV28 and TRBJ1-2; D possibly corresponds to TRBD1 (6 bases). Germline-derived CDR1 and CDR2 are MDHEN and SYDVKM. The V gene lost 6 bases and the J gene lost 2 bases, with 19 bases spanning the gap. This CDR3 has 16 residues. The CDR3 region is CASSLGGRNLNYGYTF. As DNA, the CDR3 is TGTGCCAGCAGCCTCGGGGGGCGAAACCTAAACTATGGCTACACCTTC.

The gene calls are TRBV2 and TRBJ2-1; TRBD1 is a possible D gene (6 bases). The V gene lost 5 bases and the J gene lost 8 bases, with 25 bases spanning the gap. This CDR3 is 17 amino acids long. Germline CDR1 and CDR2: SNHLY and FYNNEI. The CDR3 here is CASSLGTTGGYIDEQFF. The CDR3 DNA is TGTGCCAGCAGTCTAGGAACGACAGGAGGTTATATCGATGAGCAGTTCTTC.

Written as DNA, the CDR3 is TGTGCCAGCAGCCTCAGGACCCTTCTGAATCAGCCCCAGCATTTT. Encoded protein: CASSLRTLLNQPQHF. The chain uses TRBV5-8 and TRBJ1-5, with D unresolved. V dropped 4 bases and J dropped 4 bases, with 15 bases sitting between them. CDR1 is SGHTS, CDR2 YDEGEE, per germline. The CDR3 consists of 15 residues.

The V and J genes are TRBV28 and TRBJ1-1; D ambiguous. There are 15 residues in the CDR3. Trimming shortened V by 6 bases and J by 1 base, and 15 bases separated the two germline ends. In germline, CDR1 is MDHEN, CDR2 SYDVKM. The DNA for the CDR3 is TGTGCCAGCAGCGTTCTTGGAGAATCGAACACTGAAGCTTTCTTT. This encodes CASSVLGESNTEAFF.

The chain uses TRBV29-1 and TRBJ2-7; 16 positions match TRBD2. There are 14 residues in the CDR3. Germline V gene lookup returns CDR1 SQVTM and CDR2 ANQGSEA. V shed 5 bases and J 9 bases; nucleotides not matched to a gene: 7. As DNA, the CDR3 is TGCAGCGTTTTGGGACTAGCGGGAGGGAGTCGGCAGTACTTC. Its translation is CSVLGLAGGSRQYF.

The J gene is TRBJ1-5, the V gene TRBV10-3, with D perhaps TRBD1 (5 bases). The germline V gene has CDR1 ENHRY and CDR2 SYGVKD. This CDR3 region has 14 residues. V lost 3 bases, J lost 3 bases, and 9 bases lay in between. The CDR3 DNA follows: TGTGCCATCAGTGACAGGGATCCCAATCAGCCCCAGCATTTT. Translating it yields CAISDRDPNQPQHF.